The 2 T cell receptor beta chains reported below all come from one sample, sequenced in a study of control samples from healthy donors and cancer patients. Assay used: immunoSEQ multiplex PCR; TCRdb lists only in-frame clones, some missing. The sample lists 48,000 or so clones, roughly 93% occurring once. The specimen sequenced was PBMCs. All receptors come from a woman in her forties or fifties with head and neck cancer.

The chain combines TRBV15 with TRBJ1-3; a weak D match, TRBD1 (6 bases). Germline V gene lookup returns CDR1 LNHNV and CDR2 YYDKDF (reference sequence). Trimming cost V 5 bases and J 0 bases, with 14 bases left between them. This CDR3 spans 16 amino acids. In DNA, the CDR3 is TGTGCCACCAGCGCGCGACAGGACCCCTCTGGAAACACCATATATTTT. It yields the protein CATSARQDPSGNTIYF.

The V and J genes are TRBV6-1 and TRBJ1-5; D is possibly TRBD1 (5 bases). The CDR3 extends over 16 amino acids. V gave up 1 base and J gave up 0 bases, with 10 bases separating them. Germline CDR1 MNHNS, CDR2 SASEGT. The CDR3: CASSEGPGVSNQPQHF. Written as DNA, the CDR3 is TGTGCCAGCAGTGAAGGTCCGGGGGTTAGCAATCAGCCCCAGCATTTT.